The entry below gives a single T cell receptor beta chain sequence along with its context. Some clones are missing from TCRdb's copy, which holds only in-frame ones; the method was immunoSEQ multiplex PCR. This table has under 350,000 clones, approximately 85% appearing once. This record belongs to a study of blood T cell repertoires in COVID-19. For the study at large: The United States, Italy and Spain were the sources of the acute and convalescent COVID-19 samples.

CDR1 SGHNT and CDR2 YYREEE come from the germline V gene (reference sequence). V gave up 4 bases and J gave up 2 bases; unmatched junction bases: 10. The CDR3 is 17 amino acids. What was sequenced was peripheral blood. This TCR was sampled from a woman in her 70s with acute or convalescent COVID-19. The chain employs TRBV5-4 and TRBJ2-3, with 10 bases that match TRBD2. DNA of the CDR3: TGTGCCAGCAGCGTGAAATTAGCGGGGGGCTCCACAGATACGCAGTATTTT. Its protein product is CASSVKLAGGSTDTQYF.